The source of this T cell receptor (beta chain) is a study of blood T cell repertoires in COVID-19. Study information: Specimens from acute and convalescent COVID-19 originated in the United States, Italy and Spain. Sources were T cells, B-cell-depleted T cells, or PBMCs; the material itself was cDNA or gDNA.

This clone has just a few counts. In the original processing: Reference gene primer amplification gave nucleated cell count estimates. TCRdb's table, derived via immunoSEQ multiplex PCR, lists solely in-frame clones and lacks some. The V and J calls and clone size come from that table; D and trimming were worked out from the DNA. This table holds about 51,000 clones, approximately 90% found once. This TCR came from a man in his forties or fifties with acute or convalescent COVID-19. The sample consisted of peripheral blood.

Here the CDR3 DNA reads TGTGCCAGCAGCCAAGATGGGGGGTCCAACACCGGGGAGCTGTTTTTT. Its protein is CASSQDGGSNTGELFF. The chain joins TRBV3-1 (or the pseudogene TRBV3-2) to TRBJ2-2; weak D call: TRBD2 (6 bases). V lost 0 bases, J lost 2 bases, and 10 bases lay in between. CDR3 size: 16 residues. Germline V gene sequence: CDR1 LGHDT, CDR2 YNNKEL (reference sequence).